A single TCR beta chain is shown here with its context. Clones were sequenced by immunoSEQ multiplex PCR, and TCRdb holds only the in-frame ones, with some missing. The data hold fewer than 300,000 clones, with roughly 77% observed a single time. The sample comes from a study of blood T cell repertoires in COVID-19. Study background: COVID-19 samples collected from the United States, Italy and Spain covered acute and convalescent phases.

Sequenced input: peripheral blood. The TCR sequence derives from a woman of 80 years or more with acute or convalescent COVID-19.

The chain's CDR3 is CASSVGTGVPNEKLFF. Here the CDR3 DNA reads TGTGCCAGCAGCGTGGGGACAGGGGTTCCTAATGAAAAACTGTTTTTT. The V gene is TRBV5-5, the J gene TRBJ1-4; the match to TRBD1 covers 10 bases. This CDR3 region has 16 residues. Germline trimming cut 4 bases from V and 3 bases from J; bases unmatched to any gene: 6. Germline CDR1 is SGHKS and CDR2 is YYEKEE (reference sequence).